A selection of T cell receptor beta chains follows, all from one sample in a study of blood T cells in healthy people across ages. From the 5' RACE reads, TCRdb called clonotypes with MiXCR, one entry per CDR3 protein. The data contain about 800,000 distinct CDR3 sequences, 25% of them singletons. The data were also submitted as part of a second study, on T cells of mothers and their children.

The sample consisted of blood. The receptors derive from a boy between 10 and 17 years old in good health. The CDR3 runs from the conserved cysteine through the conserved F or W. A D gene is named only where the DNA matches it firmly. Rows give clone size only sometimes, using once, few, many, or a class for an expanded clone.

D gene,V gene,clone size,J gene,CDR3 length,CDR3 DNA,CDR3 protein
TRBD1,TRBV29-1,many,TRBJ2-5,13,TGCAGCGTCCTCGGACAGGGAGAAGAGACCCAGTACTTC,CSVLGQGEETQYF
TRBD2,TRBV11-1,NA,TRBJ2-1,16,TGTGCCAGCAGCTTAGCGTCTAGGGAGCGGGAGGACAAGCAGTTCTTC,CASSLASREREDKQFF
TRBD2,TRBV29-1,few,TRBJ2-1,14,TGCAGCACCGGCGGCGGGAGCACCTACAATGAGCAGTTCTTC,CSTGGGSTYNEQFF
NA,TRBV4-1,many,TRBJ2-5,15,TGCGCCAGCACTCCAAATCTCGGGGCTGGAGAGACCCAGTACTTC,CASTPNLGAGETQYF
TRBD2,TRBV12-3/TRBV12-4,NA,TRBJ2-1,16,TGTGCCAGCACTCCTCCGGGACTAAGAAGAACCAATGAGCAGTTCTTC,CASTPPGLRRTNEQFF
TRBD1,TRBV2,few,TRBJ2-5,15,TGTGCCAGCAGCGCCGGGACAGGAGGAATTGAGACCCAGTACTTC,CASSAGTGGIETQYF
TRBD1,TRBV7-2,few,TRBJ1-4,14,TGTGCCAGCAGCAGGGACAGTCATAATGAAAAACTGTTTTTT,CASSRDSHNEKLFF
NA,TRBV15,NA,TRBJ2-1,15,TGTGCCACCAGCAGAGATCGCCTAGTTTACAATGAGCAGTTCTTC,CATSRDRLVYNEQFF
TRBD1,TRBV12-3/TRBV12-4,many,TRBJ1-2,15,TGTGCCAGCAGTGCCAGGGACAGGGGGGACTATGGCTACACCTTC,CASSARDRGDYGYTF
NA,TRBV5-1,many,TRBJ2-7,12,TGCGCCAGCAGCTTGGAAGGGGACGAGCAGTACTTC,CASSLEGDEQYF
TRBD2,TRBV9,NA,TRBJ2-2,18,TGTGCCAGCAGCGTAGACCCAGCGGGGGGACTTAACACCGGGGAGCTGTTTTTT,CASSVDPAGGLNTGELFF